This passage covers 7 T cell receptor beta chains from one sample sequenced in a study of technical replicates of blood from a few donors. Repertoires were generated with immunoSEQ multiplex PCR, while TCRdb's copy carries only in-frame clones and drops some. This repertoire shows about 81,000 clones, 75% to 90% found once; its top ten account for roughly 4%. Sequenced material: PBMCs. These receptors were obtained from a human donor in good health. Some clones in this sample may be carry-over from other donors' samples.

This clone was seen a few times. This rearrangement joins TRBV2 to TRBJ1-5, with D possibly matching TRBD1 (5 bases). The CDR3 is 14 amino acids. The ends were cut back, 8 bases at V and 2 bases at J, with 13 bases in the middle. Germline-derived CDR1 and CDR2 are SNHLY and FYNNEI. In DNA form, the CDR3 reads TGTGCCAGCCAGCGTGGAGGGGGCAATCAGCCCCAGCATTTT. This encodes CASQRGGGNQPQHF.

CDR3: CASSVQGINTGELFF. CDR3 sequence (DNA): TGTGCCAGCAGCGTACAGGGGATTAACACCGGGGAGCTGTTTTTT. This chain connects TRBV9 to TRBJ2-2, with a weak D call TRBD1 (6 bases). This CDR3 is 15 amino acids long. Looked up from germline, CDR1 is SGDLS and CDR2 is YYNGEE. V lost 1 base, J lost 2 bases, and 9 bases lay in between. The complete variable domain, with remaining parts taken from reference TRBV9 and TRBJ2-2, reads DSGVTQTPKHLITATGQRVTLRCSPRSGDLSVYWYQQSLDQGLQFLIQYYNGEERAKGNILERFSAQQFPDLHSELNLSSLELGDSALYFCASSVQGINTGELFFGEGSRLTVL.

The gene calls are TRBV7-2 and TRBJ1-1; 9 bases are shared with TRBD1. This CDR3 contains 15 residues. V gave up 4 bases and J gave up 1 base; unmatched junction bases: 4. The germline V gene has CDR1 SGHTA and CDR2 FQGNSA. The CDR3 reads CASSSRTGANTEAFF. The DNA for the CDR3 is TGTGCCAGCAGCTCCCGGACAGGGGCGAACACTGAAGCTTTCTTT.

This chain joins TRBV7-2 and TRBJ2-1, with 10 bases aligning to TRBD2. In germline, CDR1 is SGHTA, CDR2 FQGNSA. This CDR3 contains 13 residues. Germline trimming cut 6 bases from V and 8 bases from J; bases unmatched to any gene: 4. The CDR3 is CASRPSGSDEQFF. The DNA of the CDR3 is TGTGCCAGCAGGCCTAGCGGGAGTGATGAGCAGTTCTTC.

This sequence joins TRBV5-6 and TRBJ2-4, with D tentatively TRBD2 (6 bases). The V gene's germline CDR1 is SGHDT and CDR2 YYEEEE. CDR3 length: 16 amino acids. V was clipped by 3 bases and J by 5 bases, with 18 bases between them. The CDR3 nucleotides are TGTGCCAGCAGCTGGCGGGGTAGGGGCGCGCAAAACATTCAGTACTTC. This gives the protein CASSWRGRGAQNIQYF. The full variable domain, completed using reference TRBV5-6 and TRBJ2-4, is DAGVTQSPTHLIKTRGQQVTLRCSPKSGHDTVSWYQQALGQGPQFIFQYYEEEERQRGNFPDRFSGHQFPNYSSELNVNALLLGDSALYLCASSWRGRGAQNIQYFGAGTRLSVL.

This sequence joins TRBV28 and TRBJ2-7, with 8 bases fitting TRBD1. The CDR3 contains 13 residues. The V gene's germline CDR1 is MDHEN and CDR2 SYDVKM. V was pared by 8 bases and J by 1 base, with 4 bases of the junction left unmatched. The CDR3 is CASRTGPSYEQYF. CDR3 bases: TGTGCCAGCCGGACAGGGCCTTCCTACGAGCAGTACTTC.

The V gene is TRBV4-1, the J gene TRBJ1-4, with D possibly being TRBD1 (5 bases). This CDR3 is built from 15 residues. CDR1 MGHRA and CDR2 YSYEKL come from the germline V gene. Deletions cut 4 bases from V and 7 bases from J, with 16 bases between. CDR3 sequence reads: CASSPALGGFEKLFF. In DNA form, the CDR3 reads TGCGCCAGCAGCCCAGCTCTGGGGGGGTTTGAAAAACTGTTTTTT.